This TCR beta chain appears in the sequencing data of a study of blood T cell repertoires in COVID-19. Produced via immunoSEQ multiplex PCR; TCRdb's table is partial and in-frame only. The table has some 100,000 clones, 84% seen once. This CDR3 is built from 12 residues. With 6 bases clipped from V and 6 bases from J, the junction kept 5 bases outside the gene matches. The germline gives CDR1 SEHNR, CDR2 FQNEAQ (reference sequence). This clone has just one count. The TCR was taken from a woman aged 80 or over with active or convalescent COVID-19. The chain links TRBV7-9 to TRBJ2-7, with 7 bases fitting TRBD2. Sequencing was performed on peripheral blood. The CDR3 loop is CASRTAGFEQYF. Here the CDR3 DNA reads TGTGCCAGCAGGACAGCGGGGTTCGAGCAGTACTTC.